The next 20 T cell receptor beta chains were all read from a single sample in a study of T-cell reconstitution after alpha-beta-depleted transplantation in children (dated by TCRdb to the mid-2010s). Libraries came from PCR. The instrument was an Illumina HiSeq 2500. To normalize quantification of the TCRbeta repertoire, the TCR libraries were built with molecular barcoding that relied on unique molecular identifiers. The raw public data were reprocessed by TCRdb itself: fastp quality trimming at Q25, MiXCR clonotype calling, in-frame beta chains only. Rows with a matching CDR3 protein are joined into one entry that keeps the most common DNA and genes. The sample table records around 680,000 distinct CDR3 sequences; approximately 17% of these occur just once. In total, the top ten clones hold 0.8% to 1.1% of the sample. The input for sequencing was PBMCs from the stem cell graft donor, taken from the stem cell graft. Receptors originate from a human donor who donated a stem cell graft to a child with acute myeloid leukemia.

The CDR3 loop reads CASSSTFDRVENIQYF. The CDR3 nucleotides are TGTGCCAGCAGCTCAACCTTTGACAGGGTCGAAAACATTCAGTACTTC. The chain uses TRBV7-9 and TRBJ2-4, with TRBD1 matching over 7 bases. The CDR3 is 16 residues long. The ends lost 4 bases at V and 5 bases at J; junction bases unmatched: 11. Germline CDR1 is SEHNR and CDR2 is FQNEAQ (reference sequence).

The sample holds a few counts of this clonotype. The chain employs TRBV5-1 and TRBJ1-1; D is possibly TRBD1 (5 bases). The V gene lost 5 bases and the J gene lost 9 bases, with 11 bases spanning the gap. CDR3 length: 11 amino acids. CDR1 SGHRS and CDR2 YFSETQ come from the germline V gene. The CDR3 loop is CASSFGGKAFF. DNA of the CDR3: TGCGCCAGCAGTTTTGGGGGGAAAGCTTTCTTT.

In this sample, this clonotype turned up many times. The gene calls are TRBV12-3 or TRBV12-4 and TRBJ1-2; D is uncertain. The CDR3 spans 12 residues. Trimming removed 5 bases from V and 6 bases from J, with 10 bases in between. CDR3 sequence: CASSATGNGYTF. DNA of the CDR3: TGTGCCAGCAGTGCGACGGGAAATGGCTACACCTTC.

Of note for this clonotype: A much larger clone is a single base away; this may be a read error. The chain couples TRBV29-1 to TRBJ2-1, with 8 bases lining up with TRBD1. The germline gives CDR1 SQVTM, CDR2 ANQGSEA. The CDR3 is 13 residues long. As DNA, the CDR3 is TGCAGAGTTAGGGGACAGGCTGACAATGAGCAGTTCTTC. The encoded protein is CRVRGQADNEQFF.

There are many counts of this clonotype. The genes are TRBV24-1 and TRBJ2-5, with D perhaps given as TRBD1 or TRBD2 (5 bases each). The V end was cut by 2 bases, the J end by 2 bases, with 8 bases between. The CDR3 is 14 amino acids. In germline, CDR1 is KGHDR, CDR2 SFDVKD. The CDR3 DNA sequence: TGTGCCACCAGTGATTGGGACGGACAAGAGACCCAGTACTTC. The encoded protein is CATSDWDGQETQYF.

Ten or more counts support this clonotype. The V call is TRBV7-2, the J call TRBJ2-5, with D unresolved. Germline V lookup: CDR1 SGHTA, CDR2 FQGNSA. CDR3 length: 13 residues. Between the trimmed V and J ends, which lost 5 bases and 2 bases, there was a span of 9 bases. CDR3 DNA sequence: TGTGCCAGCAGCCGGGCCTATCAAGAGACCCAGTACTTC. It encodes CASSRAYQETQYF. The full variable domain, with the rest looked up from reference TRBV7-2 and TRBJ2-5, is GAGVSQSPSNKVTEKGKDVELRCDPISGHTALYWYRQSLGQGLEFLIYFQGNSAPDKSGLPSDRFSAERTGGSVSTLTIQRTQQEDSAVYLCASSRAYQETQYFGPGTRLLVL.

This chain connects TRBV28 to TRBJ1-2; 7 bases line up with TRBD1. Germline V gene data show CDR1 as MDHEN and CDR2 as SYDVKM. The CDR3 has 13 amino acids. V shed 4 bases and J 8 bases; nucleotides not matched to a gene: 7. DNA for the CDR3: TGTGCCAGCAGTTCGACAGGGTTCGGAGGCTACACCTTC. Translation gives CASSSTGFGGYTF.

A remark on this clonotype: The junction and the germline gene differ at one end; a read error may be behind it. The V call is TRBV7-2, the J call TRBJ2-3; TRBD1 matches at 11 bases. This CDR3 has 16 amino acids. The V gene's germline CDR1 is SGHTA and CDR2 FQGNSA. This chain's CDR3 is CASTLLGQGATDTQYF. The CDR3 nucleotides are TGTGCCAGCACCTTACTCGGACAGGGGGCGACAGATACGCAGTATTTT.

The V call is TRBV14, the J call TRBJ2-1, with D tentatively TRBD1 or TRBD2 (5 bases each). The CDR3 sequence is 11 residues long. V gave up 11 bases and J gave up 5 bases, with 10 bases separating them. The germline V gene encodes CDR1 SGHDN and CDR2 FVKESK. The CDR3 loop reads CAVLGDNEQFF. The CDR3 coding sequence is TGTGCCGTCTTGGGGGACAATGAGCAGTTCTTC.

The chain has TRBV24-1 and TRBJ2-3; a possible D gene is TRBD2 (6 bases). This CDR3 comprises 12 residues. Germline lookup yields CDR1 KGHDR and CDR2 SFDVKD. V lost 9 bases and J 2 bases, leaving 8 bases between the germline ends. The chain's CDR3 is CATGRDTDTQYF. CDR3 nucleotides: TGTGCCACCGGGCGGGACACAGATACGCAGTATTTT.

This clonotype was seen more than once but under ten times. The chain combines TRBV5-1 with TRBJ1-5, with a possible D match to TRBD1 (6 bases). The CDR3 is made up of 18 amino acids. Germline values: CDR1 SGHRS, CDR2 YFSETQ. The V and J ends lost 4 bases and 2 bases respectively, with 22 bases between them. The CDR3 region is CASSHEPRDTLGNQPQHF. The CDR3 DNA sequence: TGCGCCAGCAGCCACGAACCCCGGGACACCTTGGGCAATCAGCCCCAGCATTTT.

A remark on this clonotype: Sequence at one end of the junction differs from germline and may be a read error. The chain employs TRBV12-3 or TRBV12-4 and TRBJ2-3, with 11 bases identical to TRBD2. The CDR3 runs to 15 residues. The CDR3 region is CASGLTSGESDTQYF. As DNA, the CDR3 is TGTGCCAGCGGTTTGACTAGCGGGGAATCAGATACGCAGTATTTT.

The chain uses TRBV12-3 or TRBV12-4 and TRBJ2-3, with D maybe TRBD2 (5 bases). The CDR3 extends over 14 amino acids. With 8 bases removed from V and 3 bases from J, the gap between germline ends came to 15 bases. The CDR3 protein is CASSRDWETDTQYF. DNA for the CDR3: TGTGCCAGCTCCCGGGATTGGGAAACAGATACGCAGTATTTT.

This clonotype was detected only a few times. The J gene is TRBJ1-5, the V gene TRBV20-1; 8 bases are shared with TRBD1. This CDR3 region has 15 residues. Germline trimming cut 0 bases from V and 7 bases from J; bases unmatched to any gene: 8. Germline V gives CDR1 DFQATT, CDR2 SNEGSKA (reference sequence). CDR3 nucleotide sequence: TGCAGTGCTAGAGATTACAGGGGGGGGTGGCAGCCCCAGCATTTT. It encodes CSARDYRGGWQPQHF.

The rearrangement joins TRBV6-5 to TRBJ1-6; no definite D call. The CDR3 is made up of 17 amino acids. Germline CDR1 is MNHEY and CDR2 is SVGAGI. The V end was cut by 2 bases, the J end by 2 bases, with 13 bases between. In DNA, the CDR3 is TGTGCCAGCAGTTACCTATCCAAGGCGGCCTATAATTCACCCCTCCACTTT. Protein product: CASSYLSKAAYNSPLHF.

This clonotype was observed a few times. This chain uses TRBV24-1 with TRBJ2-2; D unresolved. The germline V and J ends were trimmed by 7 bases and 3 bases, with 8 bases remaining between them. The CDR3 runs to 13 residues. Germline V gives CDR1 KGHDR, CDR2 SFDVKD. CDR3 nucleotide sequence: TGTGCCACCAGGACGGGCTACACCGGGGAGCTGTTTTTT. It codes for CATRTGYTGELFF.

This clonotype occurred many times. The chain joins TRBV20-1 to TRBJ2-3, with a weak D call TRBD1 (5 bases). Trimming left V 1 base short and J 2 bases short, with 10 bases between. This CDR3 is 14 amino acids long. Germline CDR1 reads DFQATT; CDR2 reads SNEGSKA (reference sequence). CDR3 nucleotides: TGCAGTGCTAGAGGCCAGGGTGTCACAGATACGCAGTATTTT. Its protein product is CSARGQGVTDTQYF.

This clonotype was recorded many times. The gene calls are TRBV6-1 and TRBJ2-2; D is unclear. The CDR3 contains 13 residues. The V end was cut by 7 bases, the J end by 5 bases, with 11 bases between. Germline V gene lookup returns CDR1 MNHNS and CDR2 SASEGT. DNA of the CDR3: TGTGCCAGCACCTTGGGTGAAACCGGGGAGCTGTTTTTT. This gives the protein CASTLGETGELFF.

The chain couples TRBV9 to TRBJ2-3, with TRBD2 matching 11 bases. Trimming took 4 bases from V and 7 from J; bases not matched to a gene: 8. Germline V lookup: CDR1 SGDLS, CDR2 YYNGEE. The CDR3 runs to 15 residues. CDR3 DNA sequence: TGTGCCAGCAGCTCGGGACTAGCGGCGCTGAATACGCAGTATTTT. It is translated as CASSSGLAALNTQYF.

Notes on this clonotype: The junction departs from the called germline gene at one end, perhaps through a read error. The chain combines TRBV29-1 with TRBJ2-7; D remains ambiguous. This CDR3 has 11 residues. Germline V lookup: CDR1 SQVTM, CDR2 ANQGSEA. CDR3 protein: CSVEVSYKQYF. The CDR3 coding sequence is TGCAGCGTTGAGGTTAGCTACAAGCAGTACTTC.